The text below deals with one T cell receptor (beta chain). The entry originates in a study of blood T cell repertoires in COVID-19. Study summary: There were acute and convalescent COVID-19 samples, and they came from the United States, Italy and Spain.

Per the original data handling: How many nucleated cells were present was estimated from reference gene primer amplification. TCRdb keeps only in-frame clones here, not all; method: immunoSEQ multiplex PCR. V, J and clone size derive from that table, while D and trimming were established from the DNA sequence. The sample comprises 350,000 to 400,000 clones, 90% of which are singletons, and 6.5% rests with the top ten. CDR1 is SGHTA, CDR2 FQGNSA, per germline. Between the trimmed V and J ends, which lost 3 bases and 1 base, there was a span of 21 bases. This CDR3 is 18 amino acids long. The clonotype originates from a man younger than 35 with active or convalescent COVID-19. The sample was peripheral blood. This chain joins TRBV7-2 and TRBJ1-1; the D is unclear. CDR3 region: CASSFQAVSQLENTEAFF. The CDR3 DNA sequence: TGTGCCAGCAGCTTCCAAGCGGTTTCCCAGCTAGAGAACACTGAAGCTTTCTTT. The whole variable domain, filled in from reference TRBV7-2 and TRBJ1-1, reads GAGVSQSPSNKVTEKGKDVELRCDPISGHTALYWYRQSLGQGLEFLIYFQGNSAPDKSGLPSDRFSAERTGGSVSTLTIQRTQQEDSAVYLCASSFQAVSQLENTEAFFGQGTRLTVV.